A selection of T cell receptor beta chains follows, all from one sample in a study of shared clonotypes between healthy human individuals. Here immunoSEQ multiplex PCR was the method, and the copy in TCRdb shows in-frame clones only, minus some. The profile covers nearly 1,000,000 clones, with approximately 80% appearing a single time and about 1.5% taken by the ten largest. Sequencing input: memory CD4+ T cells sorted from blood. The receptors derive from a man aged 18 to 29 in good health. Each CDR3 is given with its conserved first and last residue. Fields, in order: V gene, D gene, clone size, J gene, CDR3 DNA, CDR3 protein. A D gene is named only where the DNA matches it firmly. Clone size is shown for a subset of rows, as once, few, many or a class of expanded clone.

TRBV28	TRBD1	-	TRBJ1-1	TGTGCCAGCAGTTCTTCAGGGGGTAACATGAACACTGAAGCTTTCTTT	CASSSSGGNMNTEAFF
TRBV28	TRBD1	once	TRBJ2-7	TGTGCCAGCCTGGGACAGAGCTCCTACGAGCAGTACTTC	CASLGQSSYEQYF
TRBV28	-	-	TRBJ1-5	TGTGCCAGCAGTTTATGGGCTCAGGGAATAACTAGCAATCAGCCCCAGCATTTT	CASSLWAQGITSNQPQHF
TRBV5-4	TRBD1	-	TRBJ1-6	TGTGCCAGCAGCTCGGGACAGGGGGCGGGAAATTCACCCCTCCACTTT	CASSSGQGAGNSPLHF
TRBV6-5	-	-	TRBJ2-1	TGTGCCAGCAGACCTACTGCTCCGAGAATAGCGGAGCAGTTCTTC	CASRPTAPRIAEQFF
TRBV11-2	TRBD1	-	TRBJ2-3	TGTGCCAGCAGCTTCGGGACAGGGGTCACAGATACGCAGTATTTT	CASSFGTGVTDTQYF
TRBV5-3	-	-	TRBJ2-3	TGTGCCAGACCACCGGCTGGCCTAACCAGAGATACGCAGTATTTT	CARPPAGLTRDTQYF
TRBV12-5	-	-	TRBJ1-2	TGTGCTAGTGCCATTCAGGGGAAGGGCGGCTACACCTTC	CASAIQGKGGYTF
TRBV9	-	-	TRBJ2-1	TGTGCCAGCAGCGACTTTAATGAGCAGTTCTTC	CASSDFNEQFF
TRBV5-6	TRBD2	-	TRBJ2-7	TGTGCCAGCAGCGGGGTGGGACTAGCGGCCTCCTACGAGCAGTACTTC	CASSGVGLAASYEQYF
TRBV18	TRBD1	-	TRBJ2-7	TGTGCCAGCTCACCGGGACAGGGGTCTTTCTACGAGCAGTACTTC	CASSPGQGSFYEQYF
TRBV6-4	-	once	TRBJ2-3	TGTGCCAGCAGCCAAACAGGAGGCACAGATACGCAGTATTTT	CASSQTGGTDTQYF
TRBV5-1	TRBD2	-	TRBJ2-1	TGCGCCAGCAGCTCCACTAGCGGGAGCTCCTACAATGAGCAGTTCTTC	CASSSTSGSSYNEQFF
TRBV30	-	-	TRBJ1-1	TGTGCCTGGACCAGTGACACTGAAGCTTTCTTT	CAWTSDTEAFF
TRBV7-2	-	-	TRBJ2-2	TGTGCCAGCAGCCTGGGCCAAAACACCGGGGAGCTGTTTTTT	CASSLGQNTGELFF
TRBV6-1	TRBD1	once	TRBJ2-5	TGTGCCAGCGAAGGACAGGGGGCGTTAGGAGAGACCCAGTACTTC	CASEGQGALGETQYF
TRBV5-1	-	-	TRBJ1-1	TGCGCCAGCAGCGAACCAAACACTGAAGCTTTCTTT	CASSEPNTEAFF
TRBV6-1	-	-	TRBJ1-6	TGTGCCAGCAGTGTCACAGGGAATACAAATAATTCACCCCTCCACTTT	CASSVTGNTNNSPLHF
TRBV5-4	TRBD2	once	TRBJ2-1	TGTGCCAGCAGCCCACCCGGACTAGCGGGAGGGCCAGGCGAGCAGTTCTTC	CASSPPGLAGGPGEQFF
TRBV5-1	-	-	TRBJ2-7	TGCGCCAGCAGCTTGGGAGCGTGGCTAGCGACGAACTACGAGCAGTACTTC	CASSLGAWLATNYEQYF
TRBV5-4	TRBD1	-	TRBJ2-7	TGTGCCAGCAGCCCGGACAGGGGGCGTCGTGAGCAGTACTTC	CASSPDRGRREQYF
TRBV6-1	-	-	TRBJ2-1	TGTGCCAGCACAGACCGGGACTACAATGAGCAGTTCTTC	CASTDRDYNEQFF
TRBV11-2	TRBD1	few	TRBJ1-6	TGTGCCAGCAGCTCCCTGACAGGGTTAGGTTCACCCCTCCACTTT	CASSSLTGLGSPLHF
TRBV6-5	-	-	TRBJ1-2	TGTGCCAGCAGTTCTGCCGGGACGTACTATGGCTACACCTTC	CASSSAGTYYGYTF
TRBV9	TRBD2	-	TRBJ2-2	TGTGCCAGCAGCGTTAGCGGGGCGAACACCGGGGAGCTGTTTTTT	CASSVSGANTGELFF
TRBV6-1	-	-	TRBJ1-1	TGTGCCAGCAGTGAATTCTCACAGGGAAGGACTGAAGCTTTCTTT	CASSEFSQGRTEAFF
TRBV4-1	TRBD2	once	TRBJ2-5	TGCGCCAGCAGCCATCCCCCGGGGGGAAAGACCCAGTACTTC	CASSHPPGGKTQYF
TRBV11-2	TRBD2	-	TRBJ2-7	TGTGCCAGCAGCTTAGGACTCGACCCAACTAGCGGGAGGGTATACGAGCAGTACTTC	CASSLGLDPTSGRVYEQYF
TRBV25-1	-	-	TRBJ1-4	TGTGCCAGCAGTGCCGCCGGGACCTTTTCGGGAGAAAAACTGTTTTTT	CASSAAGTFSGEKLFF
TRBV7-9	-	-	TRBJ2-5	TGTGCCAGCAGAGGTGCAGGGGCAGGAGAGACCCAGTACTTC	CASRGAGAGETQYF
TRBV6-1	-	-	TRBJ1-6	TGTGCCACCACCGGTCAGGGGTCGACACCCCTCCACTTT	CATTGQGSTPLHF
TRBV5-1	-	-	TRBJ2-5	TGCGCCACCTCAGCCGAGTACCAAGAGACCCAGTACTTC	CATSAEYQETQYF
TRBV7-3	-	-	TRBJ1-1	TGTGCCAGCAGCAGAACAGGGTCATGGGCTGAAGCTTTCTTT	CASSRTGSWAEAFF
TRBV30	-	-	TRBJ1-1	TGTGCCTGGAGTCCGTTTTACACTGAAGCTTTCTTT	CAWSPFYTEAFF
TRBV6-6	TRBD2	-	TRBJ2-7	TGTGCCAGCAGTGAGGGACTAGCGGGAGTAAACGAGCAGTACTTC	CASSEGLAGVNEQYF
TRBV6-1	TRBD1	-	TRBJ1-3	TGTGCCACGACCGACAGGGGGTCTGGAAACACCATATATTTT	CATTDRGSGNTIYF
TRBV6-5	TRBD1	-	TRBJ2-7	TGTGCCAGCAGTTCCAGGAGGACAGGGCAGGAAGAGCAGTACTTC	CASSSRRTGQEEQYF
TRBV20-1	TRBD2	-	TRBJ2-1	TGCAGTGGAGGGAGCGGGGATGAGCAGTTCTTC	CSGGSGDEQFF
TRBV30	-	-	TRBJ2-2	TGTGCCTGGAGAATGACAGGCGCGAACACCGGGGAGCTGTTTTTT	CAWRMTGANTGELFF
TRBV6-1	TRBD1	-	TRBJ1-6	TGTGCCAGCAGTGATTTGGGACAGTTGTATAATTCACCCCTCCACTTT	CASSDLGQLYNSPLHF
TRBV10-1	-	-	TRBJ1-1	TGCGCCAGCAGTGAGTCCGGTAGAACTGAAGCTTTCTTT	CASSESGRTEAFF
TRBV5-1	TRBD2	many	TRBJ2-7	TGCGCCAGCAGCCCTAGCGGGGGATCCTACGAGCAGTACTTC	CASSPSGGSYEQYF
TRBV6-5	TRBD1	few	TRBJ2-6	TGTGCCAGCAGCCGGCGGGACAGGGTAGACGTCCTGACTTTC	CASSRRDRVDVLTF
TRBV6-1	-	-	TRBJ1-6	TGTGCCAGCAGTGAAGCTGAGGGGAATTCACCCCTCCACTTT	CASSEAEGNSPLHF
TRBV27	TRBD1	-	TRBJ2-5	TGTGCCAGCAGTATCGGACAGGGTTATACAGAGACCCAGTACTTC	CASSIGQGYTETQYF
TRBV5-1	TRBD2	-	TRBJ2-5	TGCGCCAGCAGTAGGATAGCGGGAGGGATAGAGACCCAGTACTTC	CASSRIAGGIETQYF
TRBV7-3	TRBD1	-	TRBJ1-2	TGTGCCAGCAGCGTCACAGGGGCGGGAGGCTACACCTTC	CASSVTGAGGYTF
TRBV5-4	TRBD1	-	TRBJ2-1	TGTGCCAGCAGCTTGGTTGGGCAGGGGGCGCCGAATGAGCAGTTCTTC	CASSLVGQGAPNEQFF
TRBV30	TRBD2	-	TRBJ2-1	TGTGCCTGGACCCGAGGGGGTAGCGGGAGGATCAATGAGCAGTTCTTC	CAWTRGGSGRINEQFF
TRBV5-6	TRBD1	-	TRBJ1-1	TGTGCCAGCAGCTTAACAGGGGGAAGGACTGAAGCTTTCTTT	CASSLTGGRTEAFF
TRBV5-6	TRBD1	-	TRBJ1-6	TGTGCCAGCAACCGGGGGACAGGGGGCGATTCACCCCTCCACTTT	CASNRGTGGDSPLHF
TRBV7-9	-	-	TRBJ2-2	TGTGCCAGCAGCTTCACGGGCGGGGAGCTGTTTTTT	CASSFTGGELFF
TRBV5-1	TRBD2	-	TRBJ2-1	TGCGCCAGCAGCCAATTAGCGGGAGGGCCAGAGGAGCAGTTCTTC	CASSQLAGGPEEQFF